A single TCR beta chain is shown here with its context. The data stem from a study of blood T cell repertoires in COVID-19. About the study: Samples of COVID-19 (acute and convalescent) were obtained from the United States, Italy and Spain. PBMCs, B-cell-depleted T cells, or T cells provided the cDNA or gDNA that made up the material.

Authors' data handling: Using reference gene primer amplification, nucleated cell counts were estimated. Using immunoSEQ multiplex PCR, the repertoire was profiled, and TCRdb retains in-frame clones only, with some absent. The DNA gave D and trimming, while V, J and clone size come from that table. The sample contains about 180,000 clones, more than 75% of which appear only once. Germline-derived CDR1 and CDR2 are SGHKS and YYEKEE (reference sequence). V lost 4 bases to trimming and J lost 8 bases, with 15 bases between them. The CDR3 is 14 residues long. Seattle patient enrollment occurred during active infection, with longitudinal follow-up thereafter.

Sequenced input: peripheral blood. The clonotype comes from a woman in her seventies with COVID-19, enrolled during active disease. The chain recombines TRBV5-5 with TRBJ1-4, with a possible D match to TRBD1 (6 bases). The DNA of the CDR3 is TGTGCCAGCAGCGGGACACCGTTGGGGGAAAAACTGTTTTTT. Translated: CASSGTPLGEKLFF.